The clone carrying this T cell receptor beta chain was detected only a few times. Its antigen remains unknown. The sample is drawn from a study of cytomegalovirus exposure and HLA in healthy donors. Study-wide background: HLA-typed donors were the source of about 90 million unique TCRs held in an early data release.

PCR amplification relied on 60 Vbeta primers (plus 13 Jbeta primers). Here immunoSEQ multiplex PCR was the method, and the copy in TCRdb shows in-frame clones only, minus some. The sample contains 120,000 to 150,000 clones, about 76% of which appear only once. Study results and caveats: An observed cluster of highly shared sequence variants was recorded as a likely sequencing artifact. Most TCR beta V segments were productive about 87% or about 30% of the time in an earlier analysis.

This sequence originates from a female donor in good health and CMV-seronegative. The sample comprised PBMCs.

The CDR3 is CASSLGTSQLAFF. The CDR3 nucleotides read TGTGCCAGCAGCTTGGGGACTAGCCAACTCGCGTTCTTC. The chain recombines TRBV5-6 with TRBJ2-1; 8 nucleotides match TRBD2. This CDR3 contains 13 residues. From germline, CDR1 is SGHDT and CDR2 YYEEEE. The J segment lost 15 bases and the V segment lost 0 bases, leaving 8 bases of the junction unmatched.